The clone carrying this T cell receptor (beta chain) was observed a handful of times. Its cognate antigen is unknown. This sample was taken from a study of OX40 agonist ivuxolimab in advanced cancers. Study-wide results and limits: CD8+ T cells showed, on average, more clonal expansion than CD4+ cells.

Generated by immunoSEQ multiplex PCR, the TCRdb table keeps only in-frame clones and is missing some. The data show 20,000 to 25,000 clones, 77% seen once. The TCR sequence derives from an adult with an advanced solid tumor such as melanoma, head and neck, liver or kidney cancer. Sequenced here: CD4+ or CD8+ T cells sorted from blood, sampled in a trial of the OX40 agonist ivuxolimab.

CDR3 sequence (DNA): TGCGCCAGCAGCCAAATTCGAGTTACGGGACAGGGGTTTCGTTGGTATGGCTACACCTTC. It encodes CASSQIRVTGQGFRWYGYTF. The chain employs TRBV4-1 and TRBJ1-2; 10 bases map to TRBD1. J gave up 5 bases and V 2 bases, and 20 bases lay outside the gene matches. The CDR3 sequence is 20 residues long. CDR1 is MGHRA and CDR2 is YSYEKL in the germline V gene.